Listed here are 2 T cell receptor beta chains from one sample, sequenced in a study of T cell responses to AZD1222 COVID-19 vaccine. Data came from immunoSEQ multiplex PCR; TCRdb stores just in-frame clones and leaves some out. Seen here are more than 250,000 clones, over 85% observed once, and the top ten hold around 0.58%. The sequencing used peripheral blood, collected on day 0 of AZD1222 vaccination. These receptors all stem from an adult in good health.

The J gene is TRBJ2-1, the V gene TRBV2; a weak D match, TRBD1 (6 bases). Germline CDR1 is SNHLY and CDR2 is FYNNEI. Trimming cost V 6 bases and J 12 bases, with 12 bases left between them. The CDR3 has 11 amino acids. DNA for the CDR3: TGTGCCAGCAGCCGGGACACAATGCAGTTCTTC. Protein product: CASSRDTMQFF.

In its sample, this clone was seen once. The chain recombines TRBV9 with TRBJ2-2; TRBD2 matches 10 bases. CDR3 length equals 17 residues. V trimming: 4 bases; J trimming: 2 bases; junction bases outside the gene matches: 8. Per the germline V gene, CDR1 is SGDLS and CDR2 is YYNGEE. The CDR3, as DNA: TGTGCCAGCAGCCCCGGGACTAGCGAAACAAACACCGGGGAGCTGTTTTTT. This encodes CASSPGTSETNTGELFF.